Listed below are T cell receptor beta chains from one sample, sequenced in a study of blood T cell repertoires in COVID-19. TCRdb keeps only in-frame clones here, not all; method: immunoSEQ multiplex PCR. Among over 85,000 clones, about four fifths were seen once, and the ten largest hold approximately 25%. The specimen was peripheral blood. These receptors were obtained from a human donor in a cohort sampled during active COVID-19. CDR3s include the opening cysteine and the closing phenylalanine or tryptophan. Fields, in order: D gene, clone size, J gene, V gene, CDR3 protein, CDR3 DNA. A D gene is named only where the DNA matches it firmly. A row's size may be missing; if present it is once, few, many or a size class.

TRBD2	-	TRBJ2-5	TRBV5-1	CASSLALAGEETQYF	TGCGCCAGCAGCTTGGCCCTAGCGGGAGAAGAGACCCAGTACTTC
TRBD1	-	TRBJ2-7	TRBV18	CASSPLGQGSTYF	TGTGCCAGCTCACCGCTAGGACAGGGATCCACGTACTTC
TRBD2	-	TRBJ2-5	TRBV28	CASGYGGEETQYF	TGTGCCAGCGGATATGGGGGGGAAGAGACCCAGTACTTC
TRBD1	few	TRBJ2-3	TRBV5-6	CASSKWTGDTQYF	TGTGCCAGCAGCAAGTGGACAGGGGATACGCAGTATTTT
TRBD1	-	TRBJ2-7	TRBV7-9	CASSPMTGTGGGYEQYF	TGTGCCAGCAGCCCAATGACTGGGACAGGGGGAGGCTACGAGCAGTACTTC
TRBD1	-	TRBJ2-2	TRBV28	CASSLGTGDTGELFF	TGTGCCAGCAGTTTGGGGACAGGGGACACCGGGGAGCTGTTTTTT
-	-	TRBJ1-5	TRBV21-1	CASSKSLSDGGVVFQPQHF	TGTGCCAGCAGCAAATCTTTGTCCGATGGAGGGGTCGTGTTTCAGCCCCAGCATTTT
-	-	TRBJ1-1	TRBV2	CASSVGGTEAFF	TGTGCCAGCAGTGTAGGGGGCACTGAAGCTTTCTTT
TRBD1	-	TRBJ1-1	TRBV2	CASSTQGARRMNTEAFF	TGTGCCAGCAGTACACAGGGGGCGCGTCGGATGAACACTGAAGCTTTCTTT
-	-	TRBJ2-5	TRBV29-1	CSVDGLQGRGETQYF	TGCAGCGTTGATGGGCTTCAGGGGCGGGGGGAGACCCAGTACTTC
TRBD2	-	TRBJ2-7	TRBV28	CASSVSGDTYEQYF	TGTGCCAGCAGTGTGAGCGGGGATACCTACGAGCAGTACTTC
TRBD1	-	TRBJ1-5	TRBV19	CASSFLTGQGQPQHF	TGTGCCAGTAGTTTCCTGACAGGGCAGGGTCAGCCCCAGCATTTT
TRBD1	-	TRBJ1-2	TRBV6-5	CASKRDRGYGYTF	TGTGCCAGCAAAAGGGACAGGGGCTATGGCTACACCTTC
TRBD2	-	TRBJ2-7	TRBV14	CASSQDQPSGTRYEQYF	TGTGCCAGCAGCCAAGATCAGCCTAGCGGAACACGCTACGAGCAGTACTTC
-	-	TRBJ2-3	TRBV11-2	CASSLVAGFTDTQYF	TGTGCCAGCAGCTTAGTCGCAGGGTTTACAGATACGCAGTATTTT
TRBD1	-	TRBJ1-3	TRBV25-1	CASSPPYRDRSSDAIYF	TGTGCCAGCAGTCCCCCGTACCGGGACAGGTCGTCTGACGCCATATATTTT
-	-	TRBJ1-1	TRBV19	CASSIRGGRGEAFF	TGTGCCAGTAGTATTCGGGGGGGGCGCGGAGAAGCTTTCTTT
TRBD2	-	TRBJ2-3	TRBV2	CASSLLAGGGTDTQYF	TGTGCCAGCAGTTTGCTAGCGGGAGGGGGCACAGATACGCAGTATTTT
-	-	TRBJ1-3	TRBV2	CASSWTLGNTIYF	TGTGCCAGCAGCTGGACTCTTGGAAACACCATATATTTT
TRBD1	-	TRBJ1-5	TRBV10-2	CASTQGEPYQPQHF	TGCGCCAGCACCCAGGGGGAACCCTATCAGCCCCAGCATTTT
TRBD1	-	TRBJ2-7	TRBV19	CASSIARDRESEQYF	TGTGCCAGTAGTATAGCCCGGGACAGGGAGAGCGAGCAGTACTTC
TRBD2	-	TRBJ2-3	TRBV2	CASSPRTSGRSDTQYF	TGTGCCAGCAGCCCCCGGACTAGCGGGAGGTCAGATACGCAGTATTTT
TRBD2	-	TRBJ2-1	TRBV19	CASSWDSGTSGTSSYNEQFF	TGTGCCAGTAGTTGGGACTCCGGGACTAGCGGAACCAGCTCCTACAATGAGCAGTTCTTC
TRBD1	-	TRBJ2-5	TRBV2	CASSADRVVQETQYF	TGTGCCAGCAGTGCCGACAGGGTTGTTCAAGAGACCCAGTACTTC
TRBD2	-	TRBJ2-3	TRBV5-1	CASSLVSGGGTDTQYF	TGCGCCAGCAGCTTGGTTTCGGGAGGGGGCACAGATACGCAGTATTTT
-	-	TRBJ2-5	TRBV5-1	CASSEGGETQYF	TGCGCCAGCAGTGAGGGTGGAGAGACCCAGTACTTC
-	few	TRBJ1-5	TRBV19	CASSQGIGNQPQHF	TGTGCCAGTAGTCAGGGCATCGGCAATCAGCCCCAGCATTTT
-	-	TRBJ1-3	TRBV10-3	CAISESANSGNTIYF	TGTGCCATCAGTGAGTCGGCCAACTCTGGAAACACCATATATTTT
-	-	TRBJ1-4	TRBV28	CASSFKSGRGNEKLFF	TGTGCCAGCAGTTTTAAATCGGGTAGGGGGAATGAAAAACTGTTTTTT
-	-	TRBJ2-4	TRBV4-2	CASSQDLRGIQYF	TGTGCCAGCAGCCAAGATTTAAGGGGAATACAGTACTTC
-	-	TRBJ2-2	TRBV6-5	CATRGAWELFF	TGTGCCACCAGAGGGGCCTGGGAGCTGTTTTTT
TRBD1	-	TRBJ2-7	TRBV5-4	CASRTGQGSGEQYF	TGTGCCAGCAGAACGGGACAGGGGTCGGGCGAGCAGTACTTC
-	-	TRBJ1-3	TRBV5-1	CASSPRGDTIYF	TGCGCCAGCAGCCCCAGGGGTGACACCATATATTTT
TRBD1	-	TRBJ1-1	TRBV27	CASRQTGAAEAFF	TGTGCCAGCAGACAGACAGGGGCCGCTGAAGCTTTCTTT
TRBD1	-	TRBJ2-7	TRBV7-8	CASSRQGPLNEQYF	TGTGCCAGCAGCCGACAGGGCCCACTGAACGAGCAGTACTTC
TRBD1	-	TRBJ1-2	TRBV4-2	CASSQGGPGQPGWGYTF	TGTGCCAGCAGCCAGGGGGGCCCGGGACAGCCAGGGTGGGGCTACACCTTC
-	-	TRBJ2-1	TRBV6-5	CASSYTGNEQFF	TGTGCCAGCAGTTACACAGGTAATGAGCAGTTCTTC
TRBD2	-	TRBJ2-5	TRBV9	CASSALTAGETQYF	TGTGCCAGCAGCGCCCTGACAGCGGGGGAGACCCAGTACTTC
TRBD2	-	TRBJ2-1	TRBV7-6	CASSLMAGEGNEQFF	TGTGCCAGCAGCTTAATGGCGGGAGAAGGGAATGAGCAGTTCTTC
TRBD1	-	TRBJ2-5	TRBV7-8	CASSGRDRGETQYF	TGTGCCAGCAGCGGAAGGGACAGGGGAGAGACCCAGTACTTC
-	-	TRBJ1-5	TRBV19	CASSIDRLQGQPQHF	TGTGCCAGTAGTATAGACAGACTCCAGGGTCAGCCCCAGCATTTT
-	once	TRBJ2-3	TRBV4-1	CASSQSNQGNTQYF	TGCGCCAGCAGCCAATCCAACCAGGGAAATACGCAGTATTTT
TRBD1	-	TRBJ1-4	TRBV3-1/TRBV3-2	CASSQEGGGDEKLFF	TGTGCCAGCAGCCAAGAAGGAGGGGGCGATGAAAAACTGTTTTTT
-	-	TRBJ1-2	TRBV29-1	CSVWDIFYTF	TGCAGCGTTTGGGACATCTTCTACACCTTC
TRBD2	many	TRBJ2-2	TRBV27	CASSTRLAGYTGELFF	TGTGCCAGCAGTACCCGACTAGCGGGGTACACCGGGGAGCTGTTTTTT
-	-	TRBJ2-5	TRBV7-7	CASSLYTGTQETQYF	TGTGCTAGCAGCTTATACACAGGGACCCAAGAGACCCAGTACTTC
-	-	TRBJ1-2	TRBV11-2	CASSPAGLYGYTF	TGTGCCAGCAGCCCCGCCGGACTCTATGGCTACACCTTC
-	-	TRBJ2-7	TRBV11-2	CASSFSSGSYEQYF	TGTGCCAGCAGCTTTTCATCAGGGTCCTACGAGCAGTACTTC
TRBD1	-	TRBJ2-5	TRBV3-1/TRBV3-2	CASSHRQGIQETQYF	TGTGCCAGCAGCCATAGACAGGGGATCCAAGAGACCCAGTACTTC
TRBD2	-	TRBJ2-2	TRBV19	CASITTSGESSTGELFF	TGTGCCAGTATCACGACTAGCGGGGAGAGTAGCACCGGGGAGCTGTTTTTT